Shown below are 22 T cell receptor beta chains from a single sample sequenced in a study of tumor-infiltrating lymphocytes in primary liver carcinoma. TCR beta cDNA was made from roughly 450 ng total RNA with a constant-region primer. Slightly modified ARM-PCR, run as three nested multiplex PCR rounds, produced the TCR beta libraries. TRBV1-TRBV30 forward primers paired with a C-beta reverse primer were used in the first two PCR rounds, which ran around 10 cycles each. Using its own MiXCR run on the multiplex PCR reads, TCRdb lists one record per CDR3 protein. The table shows under 130,000 distinct CDR3 sequences, with approximately 80% occurring only once. Co-extracted RNA and DNA came from roughly 20-30 mg of unsorted bulk tissue. Material for sequencing was liver tumor tissue from sampling region 3. The subset denotes: tumor region T3, left-lateral pole. Every receptor here comes from a man aged 35 to 55 with primary liver carcinoma and hepatitis B virus infection.

As concerns this clonotype: This CDR3 is missing its conserved last phenylalanine or tryptophan, likely due to a read error. The chain carries TRBV29-1 and TRBJ2-3; TRBD2 is a possible D gene (5 bases). This CDR3 region has 11 residues. The germline CDR1 and CDR2 sequences are SQVTM and ANQGSEA. The CDR3 sequence: CSVELTDMQYV. The CDR3 DNA reads as TGTAGCGTTGAACTCACAGATATGCAGTATGTT.

Note on this clonotype: A much larger clone differs by one base, so this may be a read error. The rearrangement joins TRBV28 to TRBJ2-1, with 7 nucleotides matching TRBD1. Germline CDR1 and CDR2: MDHEN and SYDVKM. The CDR3 totals 17 residues. The CDR3 here is CAGSSWDRRSSYNEQFF. The CDR3 DNA reads as TGTGCCGGCAGTTCATGGGACAGAAGAAGCTCCTACAATGAGCAGTTCTTC.

This clonotype occurred many times. The chain links TRBV4-2 to TRBJ2-3; tentative D call: TRBD2 (6 bases). The germline gives CDR1 LGHNA, CDR2 YNFKEQ. Trimming removed 4 bases from V and 0 bases from J, with 11 bases in between. The CDR3 has 15 amino acids. In nucleotides, the CDR3 is TGTGCCAGCAGCCTGACTAGTATAAGCACAGATACGCAGTATTTT. The encoded protein is CASSLTSISTDTQYF.

This clonotype was seen a single time. The CDR3 does not end in the conserved phenylalanine or tryptophan, so this is likely a read error. This chain connects TRBV14 to TRBJ2-1; tentative D call: TRBD2 (6 bases). The V end lost 6 bases, the J end lost 5 bases, and 20 bases lay between the germline ends. CDR3 size: 16 residues. Germline V gives CDR1 SGHDN, CDR2 FVKESK. The CDR3: CASSGVAEWVNNEQFL. For the CDR3, the DNA is TGTGCCAGCAGTGGCGTAGCGGAATGGGTAAACAATGAGCAGTTCTTA.

Regarding this clonotype: Germline is not matched at one junction end, which may reflect a read error. The chain joins TRBV11-3 to TRBJ2-7; D is perhaps TRBD1 (5 bases). The CDR3 totals 13 residues. Germline loops: CDR1 SGHNT, CDR2 YENEEA. The CDR3 DNA is TGTACCAGCAGTTTAGGGGTTTTGGGCGAGCAGTACTTC. This codes for CTSSLGVLGEQYF. Supplemented by reference TRBV11-3 and TRBJ2-7, the full variable domain reads EAGVVQSPRYKIIEKKQPVAFWCNPISGHNTLYWYLQNLGQGPELLIRYENEEAVDDSQLPKDRFSAERLKGVDSTLKIQPAELGDSAVYLCTSSLGVLGEQYFGPGTRLTVT.

This clonotype came up a few times. One junction end does not reproduce the germline sequence, and a read error may be involved. V and J are TRBV11-2 and TRBJ1-5; no firm D call. CDR1 and CDR2 from the germline V gene are SGHAT and FQNNGV. CDR3 length: 13 amino acids. The CDR3, as DNA: TGTACCAGTAGCCTGGACCGCGATCAGCCCCAACATTTT. This gives the protein CTSSLDRDQPQHF.

This clonotype was seen more than once but under ten times. A much larger clone lies one base from this, so it may be a read error. The chain carries TRBV30 and TRBJ1-2; 8 bases line up with TRBD1. The germline V gene has CDR1 GTSNPN and CDR2 SVGIG (reference sequence). CDR3 length: 13 residues. CDR3 residues: CTWSPRQGTGYTF. CDR3 sequence (DNA): TGTACCTGGAGTCCCCGACAGGGGACGGGCTACACCTTC.

The V gene is TRBV29-1, the J gene TRBJ2-7; 9 bases are shared with TRBD1. This CDR3 contains 14 residues. Germline values: CDR1 SQVTM, CDR2 ANQGSEA. V dropped 6 bases and J dropped 7; count of bases not matched to a gene: 13. The CDR3: CSVLVTGGEGEQYF. The CDR3 DNA reads TGCAGCGTACTAGTTACAGGGGGCGAGGGTGAGCAGTACTTC.

Worth noting for this clonotype: The junction departs from germline at one end; a sequencing error may be responsible. The chain carries TRBV29-1 and TRBJ1-2; TRBD1 might be the D (5 bases). Germline CDR1 reads SQVTM; CDR2 reads ANQGSEA. The CDR3 has 18 residues. CDR3 in DNA: TGCAGCGTCGGGTCACCAACAGGAACTCAAGTGGCTAACTATGGGTACACCTTC. Its translation: CSVGSPTGTQVANYGYTF.

V usage is TRBV11-1 and J usage is TRBJ1-6; D might be TRBD1 (5 bases). Trimming took off 5 bases at V and 15 bases at J, with 17 bases between the two ends. Germline V CDR1 and CDR2: SGHAT, FQDESV (reference sequence). The CDR3 sequence is 13 residues long. CDR3: CASSRTLIPLLHF. In DNA, the CDR3 is TGTGCCAGCAGCCGGACACTGATTCCACTCCTCCACTTT.

Notes on this clonotype: At one of its ends the junction is not consistent with the germline gene, which may arise from a read error. Written as DNA, the CDR3 is TGTGCCTGCAGCGAGGCGGCGGGGGCAGGCAATCAGCCACAGCATTTT. This translates into CACSEAAGAGNQPQHF. The chain uses TRBV11-1 and TRBJ1-5; possibly TRBD1 for D (6 bases). The CDR3 is 16 residues long. Looked up from germline, CDR1 is SGHAT and CDR2 is FQDESV (reference sequence).

The chain is built from TRBV5-1 and TRBJ2-7; 12 bases match TRBD2. CDR3 length equals 14 residues. The J segment lost 8 bases and the V segment lost 1 base, leaving 4 bases of the junction unmatched. Germline V CDR1 and CDR2: SGHRS, YFSETQ. The CDR3 region has the DNA TGCGCCAGCAGCTTGACTAGCGGGAGGTGCAAGCAGTACTTC. It encodes CASSLTSGRCKQYF.

About this clonotype: The junction shows a germline mismatch at one end, possibly a read error. The V call is TRBV6-1, the J call TRBJ1-6; weak D call: TRBD1 (5 bases). The germline V gene has CDR1 MNHNS and CDR2 SASEGT. The CDR3 consists of 15 residues. The CDR3 region has the DNA TGTGTCAGCCGTGAAGTCCAGGGAAATAATTCACCCCTCCACTTC. It encodes CVSREVQGNNSPLHF.

Worth noting for this clonotype: The junction shows a germline mismatch at one end, possibly a read error. The V gene is TRBV5-6, the J gene TRBJ2-5; 9 bases are shared with TRBD1. The CDR3 extends over 14 amino acids. Germline V lookup: CDR1 SGHDT, CDR2 YYEEEE. The CDR3 sequence: CGSSTGQGQETEYF. CDR3 nucleotides: TGTGGCAGCAGCACAGGACAGGGGCAAGAGACAGAGTACTTC.

As for this clonotype: An end of the junction does not agree with germline; a read error may underlie this. The chain carries TRBV6-6 and TRBJ1-1, with a weak D call TRBD1 (5 bases). Germline V CDR1 and CDR2: MNHNY, SVGAGI (reference sequence). The CDR3 is made up of 13 amino acids. Written as DNA, the CDR3 is TGTCCCAGCAGTACGGGGGGGACTACTGAAGCTTTCTTT. Amino acid sequence: CPSSTGGTTEAFF.

This chain uses TRBV4-1 with TRBJ1-2, with D uncertain. Trimming cost V 0 bases and J 4 bases, with 9 bases left between them. CDR1 and CDR2 (germline): MGHRA, YSYEKL. This CDR3 contains 14 residues. The CDR3 DNA follows: TGCGCCAGCAGCCAAGATGCAGAGAGCTATGGCTACACCTTC. It is translated as CASSQDAESYGYTF.

As to this clonotype: Its ends do not fully match the called genes, so a read error is possible. The chain is built from TRBV6-1 and TRBJ2-6, with 7 bases identical to TRBD1. The V gene's germline CDR1 is MNHNS and CDR2 SASEGT. The CDR3 sequence is 18 residues long. CDR3 in amino acids: CANSEYRGPTSGANVLTF. For the CDR3, the DNA is TGTGCCAACAGTGAATACAGGGGTCCTACCTCTGGGGCCAACGTCCTGACTTTC.

Notes on this clonotype: Sequence at one end of the junction differs from germline and may be a read error. V is TRBV7-8 and J is TRBJ2-6; D gene unclear. Germline V gene lookup returns CDR1 SGHVS and CDR2 FQNEAQ. This CDR3 contains 17 residues. The CDR3 region has the DNA TGTACCAGTAGCTCTACGGTAACGCGCTCTGGGGCCAACGTCCTGACTTTC. This encodes CTSSSTVTRSGANVLTF.

Concerning this clonotype: The junction differs from germline at one of its ends, possibly a read error. The chain couples TRBV28 to TRBJ2-5, with D possibly TRBD1 on 6 matching bases. The CDR3 is 16 residues long. CDR1 is MDHEN and CDR2 is SYDVKM in the germline V gene. DNA for the CDR3: TGTGCCTGCAGGCAGGGGCCAATGAGGGGGAGAGAGACACAGTACTTC. Protein sequence: CACRQGPMRGRETQYF.

The CDR3 spells CASSYIGRDHYGYTF. DNA of the CDR3: TGTGCCAGCAGTTATATCGGCAGGGATCACTATGGCTACACCTTC. The rearrangement uses TRBV6-2 or TRBV6-3 and TRBJ1-2, with a tentative D call TRBD1 (5 bases). The CDR3 extends over 15 amino acids. Germline-derived CDR1 and CDR2 are MNHEY and SVGEGT. The V end was cut by 3 bases, the J end by 3 bases, with 14 bases between.

Comment on this clonotype: Given the absence of the conserved phenylalanine or tryptophan at the CDR3 end, a read error is likely. The V call is TRBV7-8, the J call TRBJ2-3; TRBD2 matches at 9 bases. Trimming cost V 4 bases and J 8 bases; bases outside gene matches: 13. Germline V gene lookup returns CDR1 SGHVS and CDR2 FQNEAQ. The length of the CDR3 is 16 residues. In nucleotides, the CDR3 is TGTGCCAGCAGCTCCCCCGGGACTTGCGGGAGGGGTACGCAGTATTAT. It translates to CASSSPGTCGRGTQYY.

The table lists this clonotype with many counts. The rearrangement uses TRBV12-3 or TRBV12-4 and TRBJ1-1; no clear D. There are 13 residues in the CDR3. Trimming removed 6 bases from V and 5 bases from J, with 13 bases in between. In DNA, the CDR3 is TGTGCCAGCAGCAACATTGAAGGGACTGAAGCTTTCTTT. It specifies CASSNIEGTEAFF.